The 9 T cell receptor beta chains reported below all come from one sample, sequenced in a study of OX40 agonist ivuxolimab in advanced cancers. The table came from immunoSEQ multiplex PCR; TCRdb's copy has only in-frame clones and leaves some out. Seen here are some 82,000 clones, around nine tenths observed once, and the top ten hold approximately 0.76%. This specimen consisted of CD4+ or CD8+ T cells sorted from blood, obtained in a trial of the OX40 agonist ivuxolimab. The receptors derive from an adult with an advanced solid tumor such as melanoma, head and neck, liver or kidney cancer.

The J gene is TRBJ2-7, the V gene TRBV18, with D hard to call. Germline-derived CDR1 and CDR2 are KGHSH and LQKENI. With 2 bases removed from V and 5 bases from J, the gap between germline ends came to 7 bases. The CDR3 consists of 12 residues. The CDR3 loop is CASSPGVHEQYF. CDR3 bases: TGTGCCAGCTCACCAGGAGTCCACGAGCAGTACTTC. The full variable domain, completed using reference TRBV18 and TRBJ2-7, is NAGVMQNPRHLVRRRGQEARLRCSPMKGHSHVYWYRQLPEEGLKFMVYLQKENIIDESGMPKERFSAEFPKEGPSILRIQQVVRGDSAAYFCASSPGVHEQYFGPGTRLTVT.

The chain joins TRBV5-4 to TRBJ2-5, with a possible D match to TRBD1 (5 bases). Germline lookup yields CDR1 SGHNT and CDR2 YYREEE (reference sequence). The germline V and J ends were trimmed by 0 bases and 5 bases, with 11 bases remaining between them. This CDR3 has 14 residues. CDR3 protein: CASSLGQGLETQYF. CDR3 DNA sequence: TGTGCCAGCAGCTTGGGGCAGGGTTTGGAGACCCAGTACTTC.

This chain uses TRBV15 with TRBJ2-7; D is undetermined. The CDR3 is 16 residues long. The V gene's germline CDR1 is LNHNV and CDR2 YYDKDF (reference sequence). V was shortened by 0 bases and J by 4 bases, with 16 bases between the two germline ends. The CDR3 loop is CATSRERQLGRYEQYF. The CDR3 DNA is TGTGCCACCAGCAGAGAGAGGCAGCTTGGACGATACGAGCAGTACTTC. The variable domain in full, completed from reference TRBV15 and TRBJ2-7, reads DAMVIQNPRYQVTQFGKPVTLSCSQTLNHNVMYWYQQKSSQAPKLLFHYYDKDFNNEADTPDNFQSRRPNTSFCFLDIRSPGLGDTAMYLCATSRERQLGRYEQYFGPGTRLTVT.

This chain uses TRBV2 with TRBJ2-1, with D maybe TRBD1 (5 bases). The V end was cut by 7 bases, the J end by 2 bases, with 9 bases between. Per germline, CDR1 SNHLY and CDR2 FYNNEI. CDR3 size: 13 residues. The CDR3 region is CASTLGPYNEQFF. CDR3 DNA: TGTGCCAGCACCTTGGGGCCCTACAATGAGCAGTTCTTC.

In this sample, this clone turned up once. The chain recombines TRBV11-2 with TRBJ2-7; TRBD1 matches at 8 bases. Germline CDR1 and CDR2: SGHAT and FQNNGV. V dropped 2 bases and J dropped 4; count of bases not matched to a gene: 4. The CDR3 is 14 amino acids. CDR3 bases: TGTGCCAGCAGCTTATCAGGGGGCGCGTACGAGCAGTACTTC. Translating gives CASSLSGGAYEQYF.

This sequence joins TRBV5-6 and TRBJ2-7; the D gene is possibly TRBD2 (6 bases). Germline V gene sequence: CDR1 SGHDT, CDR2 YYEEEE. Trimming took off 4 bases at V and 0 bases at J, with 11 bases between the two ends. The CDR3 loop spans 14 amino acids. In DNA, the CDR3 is TGTGCCAGCAGCGCCGACGGGAGCTCCTACGAGCAGTACTTC. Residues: CASSADGSSYEQYF.

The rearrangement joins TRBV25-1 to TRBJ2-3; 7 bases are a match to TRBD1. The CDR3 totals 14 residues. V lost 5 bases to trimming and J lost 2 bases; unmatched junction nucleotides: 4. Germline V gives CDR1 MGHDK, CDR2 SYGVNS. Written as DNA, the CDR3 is TGTGCCAGCAGTCTGGGACAGTTCACAGATACGCAGTATTTT. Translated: CASSLGQFTDTQYF.

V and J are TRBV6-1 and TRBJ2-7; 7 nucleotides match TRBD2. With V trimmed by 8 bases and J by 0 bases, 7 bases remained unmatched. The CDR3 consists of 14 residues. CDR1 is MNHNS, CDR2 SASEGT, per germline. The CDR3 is CASPNPSGSYEQYF. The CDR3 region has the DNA TGTGCCAGCCCTAACCCTAGCGGCTCCTACGAGCAGTACTTC.

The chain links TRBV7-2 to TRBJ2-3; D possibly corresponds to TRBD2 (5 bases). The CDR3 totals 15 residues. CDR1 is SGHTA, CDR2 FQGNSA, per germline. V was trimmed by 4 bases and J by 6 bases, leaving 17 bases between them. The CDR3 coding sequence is TGTGCCAGCAGCTCGCGGAGGACCGGGGTGGATACGCAGTATTTT. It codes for CASSSRRTGVDTQYF.